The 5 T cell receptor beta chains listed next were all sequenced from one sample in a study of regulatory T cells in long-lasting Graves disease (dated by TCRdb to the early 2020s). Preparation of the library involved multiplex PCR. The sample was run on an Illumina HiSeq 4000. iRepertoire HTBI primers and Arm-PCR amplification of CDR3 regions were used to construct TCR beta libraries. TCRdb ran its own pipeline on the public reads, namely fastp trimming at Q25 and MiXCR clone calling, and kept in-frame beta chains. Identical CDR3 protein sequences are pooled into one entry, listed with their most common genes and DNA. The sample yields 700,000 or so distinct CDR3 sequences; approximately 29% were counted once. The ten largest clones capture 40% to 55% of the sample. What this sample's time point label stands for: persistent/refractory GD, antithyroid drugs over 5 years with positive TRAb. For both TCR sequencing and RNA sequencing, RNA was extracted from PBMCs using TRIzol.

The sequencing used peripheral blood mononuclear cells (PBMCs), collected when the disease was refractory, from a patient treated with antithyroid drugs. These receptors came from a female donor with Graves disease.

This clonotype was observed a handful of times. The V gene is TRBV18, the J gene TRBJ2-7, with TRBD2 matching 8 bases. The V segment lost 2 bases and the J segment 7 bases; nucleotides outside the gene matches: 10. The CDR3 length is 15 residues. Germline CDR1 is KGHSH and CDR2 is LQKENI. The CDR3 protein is CASSPGTGGPWEQYF. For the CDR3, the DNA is TGTGCCAGCTCACCAGGCACGGGAGGGCCGTGGGAGCAGTACTTC.

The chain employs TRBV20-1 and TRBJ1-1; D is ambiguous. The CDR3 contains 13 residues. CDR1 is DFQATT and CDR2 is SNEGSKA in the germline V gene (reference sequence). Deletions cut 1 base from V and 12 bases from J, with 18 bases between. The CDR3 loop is CSARVNLGSESFF. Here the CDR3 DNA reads TGCAGTGCTAGAGTCAATTTAGGGTCGGAGTCTTTCTTT.

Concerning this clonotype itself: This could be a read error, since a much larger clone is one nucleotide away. CDR3 residues: CSTRTGDTEAFF. The CDR3 coding sequence is TGCAGCACCCGGACAGGGGACACTGAAGCTTTCTTT. The genes are TRBV29-1 and TRBJ1-1, with 9 nucleotides matching TRBD1. V was clipped by 8 bases and J by 3 bases; unmatched bases: 4. From germline, CDR1 is SQVTM and CDR2 ANQGSEA. This CDR3 spans 12 amino acids.

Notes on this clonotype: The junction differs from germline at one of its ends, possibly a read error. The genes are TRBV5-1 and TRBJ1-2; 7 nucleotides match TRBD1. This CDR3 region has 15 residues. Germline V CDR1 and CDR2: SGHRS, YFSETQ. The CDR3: CASSLAGQQNYGNTF. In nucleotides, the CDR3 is TGCGCCAGCAGCTTGGCGGGACAGCAGAACTATGGCAACACCTTC.

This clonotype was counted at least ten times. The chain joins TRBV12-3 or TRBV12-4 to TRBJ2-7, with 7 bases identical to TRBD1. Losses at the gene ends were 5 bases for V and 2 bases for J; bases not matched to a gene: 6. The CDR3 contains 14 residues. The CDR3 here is CASSRDRATYEQYF. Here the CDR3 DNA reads TGTGCCAGCAGTCGTGACAGGGCCACCTACGAGCAGTACTTC.